The 2 T cell receptor beta chains presented below share a single source sample, sequenced in a study of T cells after yellow fever vaccination. TCRdb recomputed calls from the 5' RACE reads with MiXCR, one row per CDR3 protein. The table has some 420,000 distinct CDR3 sequences, about 19% seen once; the top ten hold roughly a sixth. The sample in question was PBMCs, obtained before the yellow fever booster vaccination. These receptors all stem from a man younger than 35 who received the YFV17D yellow fever vaccine.

This clonotype was seen at least ten times. The chain carries TRBV6-5 and TRBJ2-7; D tentatively reads TRBD1 or TRBD2 (5 bases each). Trimming left V 0 bases short and J 2 bases short, with 8 bases between. The CDR3 contains 14 residues. From germline, CDR1 is MNHEY and CDR2 SVGAGI. The CDR3 bases are TGTGCCAGCAGTTACTCTGGGGGAACCTACGAGCAGTACTTC. As protein: CASSYSGGTYEQYF.

This clonotype was seen at least ten times. The rearrangement uses TRBV7-3 and TRBJ2-7; D is uncertain. Trimming took off 5 bases at V and 3 bases at J, with 11 bases between the two ends. The CDR3 runs to 13 residues. The V gene's germline CDR1 is SGHTA and CDR2 FQGTGA. CDR3 residues: CASSLYDFYEQYV. The CDR3, as DNA: TGTGCCAGCAGCCTGTATGATTTCTACGAGCAGTACGTC.